This TCR beta chain was observed in a study of T cells in Graves' hyperthyroidism and ophthalmopathy. This clonotype came up a few times. The CDR3 totals 17 residues. With V trimmed by 0 bases and J by 4 bases, 8 bases remained unmatched. Germline V gives CDR1 LGHNA, CDR2 YNFKEQ. Amplified TCR beta CDR3 regions came from RNA transcripts. Initially, a first-round RT-PCR of the TCR CDR3 employed the HTBI primer set. Each CDR3 protein is one row after TCRdb ran MiXCR on the multiplex PCR reads. Of about 600,000 distinct CDR3 sequences in the sample, approximately 15% were seen once. V usage is TRBV4-2 and J usage is TRBJ2-3, with 9 bases identical to TRBD2. Sequenced material: blood. The receptor was isolated from a woman aged 18-30 years with Graves' ophthalmopathy. The CDR3 DNA reads TGTGCCAGCAGCCAAGATCACGGCGGGAGGGCCTCAGATACGCAGTATTTT. Translating it yields CASSQDHGGRASDTQYF.